Ten or more counts support the clone carrying this T cell receptor beta chain. Its antigen is not identified. CDR3 length: 12 residues. V lost 7 bases and J 5 bases, leaving 11 bases between the germline ends. CDR1 is MNHEY, CDR2 SVGAGI, per germline. The source of the sample is a study of CD8 T cells in ankylosing spondylitis. Study results and caveats: A motif of eight or nine highly homologous TCR beta variants was seen as apparently characteristic of ankylosing spondylitis blood. Certain motif variants had earlier been reported in reactive arthritis synovial fluid and blood. Clones tied to disease were said to be significantly enriched in matched ankylosing spondylitis synovial fluid.

Quantitative barcoded 5'-RACE was used to prepare TCR beta libraries. TCRdb redid the calling of the 5' RACE reads with MiXCR, one entry per CDR3 protein. The profile covers 300,000 to 350,000 distinct CDR3 sequences, with approximately 10% appearing a single time and around 8.4% taken by the ten largest. The source of this sequence is a female donor with ankylosing spondylitis or in good health (not recorded which). The rearrangement uses TRBV6-5 and TRBJ1-2; no clear D. Sequenced input: blood, either unsorted or a sorted T cell fraction (not recorded which). CDR3 sequence reads: CASTRVNYGYTF. The CDR3 nucleotides read TGTGCCAGCACTAGAGTCAATTATGGCTACACCTTC.